Listed below are T cell receptor beta chains from one sample, sequenced in a study of blood T cell repertoires in COVID-19. The data were produced by immunoSEQ multiplex PCR, yet TCRdb's version contains in-frame clones alone and is incomplete. The repertoire has tens of thousands of clones, around nine tenths of them found once; the top ten carry less than 4%. The sequencing input was peripheral blood. These receptors were obtained from a man over 45 with acute or convalescent COVID-19. Each CDR3 is given with its conserved first and last residue. D genes are given only for firm matches. Clone size is not always given. Where it is, it says once, few, many or a class for expanded clones.

clone size: once
D gene: TRBD2
V gene: TRBV11-3
J gene: TRBJ2-7
CDR3 DNA: TGTGCCAGCAGCTCAGATACTAGCGGGAACGAGCAGTACTTC
CDR3 protein: CASSSDTSGNEQYF

clone size: .
D gene: TRBD2
V gene: TRBV19
J gene: TRBJ2-1
CDR3 DNA: TGTGCCAGTAGTTGGCGCGGACTAGCGGTCCATGAGCAGTTCTTC
CDR3 protein: CASSWRGLAVHEQFF

clone size: .
D gene: TRBD1
V gene: TRBV6-5
J gene: TRBJ2-7
CDR3 DNA: TGTGCCAGCAGTTTACAGGGGGCCTACGAGCAGTACTTC
CDR3 protein: CASSLQGAYEQYF

clone size: .
D gene: .
V gene: TRBV7-9
J gene: TRBJ1-1
CDR3 DNA: TGTGCCAGCAGCTTAGTGTCGGGCCAGGGGACAGAAGCTTTCTTT
CDR3 protein: CASSLVSGQGTEAFF

clone size: .
D gene: TRBD1
V gene: TRBV6-5
J gene: TRBJ2-7
CDR3 DNA: TGTGCCTCCCTGGACAGGGTGAGAACCTACGAGCAGTACTTC
CDR3 protein: CASLDRVRTYEQYF

clone size: .
D gene: TRBD2
V gene: TRBV11-2
J gene: TRBJ2-7
CDR3 DNA: TGTGCCAGCAGCTTAGGTAGCGGGGCCTCCTACGAGCAGTACTTC
CDR3 protein: CASSLGSGASYEQYF

clone size: .
D gene: TRBD1
V gene: TRBV7-9
J gene: TRBJ1-2
CDR3 DNA: TGTGCCAGCAGCTCGGACAGGTTCGATGGCTACACCTTC
CDR3 protein: CASSSDRFDGYTF

clone size: .
D gene: TRBD1
V gene: TRBV19
J gene: TRBJ2-1
CDR3 DNA: TGTGCCAGTAGTACTGGGACAGGGATCGATCATGAGCAGTTCTTC
CDR3 protein: CASSTGTGIDHEQFF

clone size: once
D gene: TRBD2
V gene: TRBV6-5
J gene: TRBJ2-1
CDR3 DNA: TGTGCCAGCCGAGCGGGAGGGCCCAATGAGCAGTTCTTC
CDR3 protein: CASRAGGPNEQFF

clone size: .
D gene: .
V gene: TRBV7-9
J gene: TRBJ2-2
CDR3 DNA: TGTGCCAGCAGCTTTAGAGCGAACACCGGGGAGCTGTTTTTT
CDR3 protein: CASSFRANTGELFF

clone size: .
D gene: TRBD1
V gene: TRBV5-6
J gene: TRBJ1-6
CDR3 DNA: TGTGCCAGCAGCTTGATGGGACAGGGCTGGGATTCACCCCTCCACTTT
CDR3 protein: CASSLMGQGWDSPLHF

clone size: .
D gene: .
V gene: TRBV4-3
J gene: TRBJ2-6
CDR3 DNA: TGCGCCAGCAGCCAAGAGAGGGGGAGAGGGGCCAACGTCCTGACTTTC
CDR3 protein: CASSQERGRGANVLTF

clone size: .
D gene: .
V gene: TRBV19
J gene: TRBJ2-1
CDR3 DNA: TGTGCCAGTAGTACTTCAGGGTGGGACTACAATGAGCAGTTCTTC
CDR3 protein: CASSTSGWDYNEQFF

clone size: .
D gene: TRBD2
V gene: TRBV4-2
J gene: TRBJ2-1
CDR3 DNA: TGTGCCAGCAGCTTAGCGGGAGCGGGGGGGCAGTTCTTC
CDR3 protein: CASSLAGAGGQFF

clone size: few
D gene: .
V gene: TRBV19
J gene: TRBJ1-4
CDR3 DNA: TGTGCCAGTAGTATGAGCGGAGAAAAACTGTTTTTT
CDR3 protein: CASSMSGEKLFF

clone size: once
D gene: TRBD1
V gene: TRBV2
J gene: TRBJ1-1
CDR3 DNA: TGTGCCAGCAGTCGACAGGGCCCGAACACTGAAGCTTTCTTT
CDR3 protein: CASSRQGPNTEAFF

clone size: .
D gene: .
V gene: TRBV7-6
J gene: TRBJ1-1
CDR3 DNA: TGTGCCAGCAGCTCACGACAGGCAGGAACAAACACTGAAGCTTTCTTT
CDR3 protein: CASSSRQAGTNTEAFF

clone size: .
D gene: .
V gene: TRBV19
J gene: TRBJ1-1
CDR3 DNA: TGTGCCAGTAGTCGAACTGCGGGCCAATACAGGGACACTGAAGCTTTCTTT
CDR3 protein: CASSRTAGQYRDTEAFF

clone size: .
D gene: .
V gene: TRBV5-8
J gene: TRBJ2-7
CDR3 DNA: TGTGCCAGCAGCTATAGGGCGGGATACGAGCAGTACTTC
CDR3 protein: CASSYRAGYEQYF

clone size: .
D gene: .
V gene: TRBV7-9
J gene: TRBJ1-1
CDR3 DNA: TGTGCCAGCAGCTTAGTACACAAGACTTTCTTT
CDR3 protein: CASSLVHKTFF

clone size: .
D gene: TRBD1
V gene: TRBV18
J gene: TRBJ1-2
CDR3 DNA: TGTGCCAGCTCACCACCGGGACAGGGGGCACCTGGGGGCTACACCTTC
CDR3 protein: CASSPPGQGAPGGYTF

clone size: .
D gene: .
V gene: TRBV19
J gene: TRBJ1-5
CDR3 DNA: TGTGCCAGTAACCAAGCGGTTAGCAATCAGCCCCAGCATTTT
CDR3 protein: CASNQAVSNQPQHF